This note documents a single T cell receptor (beta chain) sequence. Its antigen is unknown. This CDR3 is 16 amino acids long. Trimming at V came to 6 bases and at J to 2 bases, leaving 9 bases not matched to a gene. Looked up from germline, CDR1 is MDHEN and CDR2 is SYDVKM. This specimen belongs to a study of long-term antiretroviral therapy in people with HIV. Study in general: The oldest samples precede the 2015 immediate-ART recommendation by about a decade.

Runs used v3.0 of the immunoSEQ assay and were done at survey level. The target of sequencing was 40,000-50,000 T-cell genomes per sample. Some clones are missing from TCRdb's copy, which holds only in-frame ones; the method was immunoSEQ multiplex PCR. The sample has tens of thousands of clones, 70% to 90% seen once. Study results and limitations: Patients on ART gained diversity, which nonetheless stayed below transplant donor controls.

The rearrangement links TRBV28 to TRBJ2-5, with TRBD1 identical over 10 bases. This material consisted of unsorted PBMCs, taken 0.8 years before starting antiretroviral therapy. The receptor was derived from a man between 18 and 29 years old with HIV. This CDR3 is CASSPRDRGPQETQYF. In DNA, the CDR3 is TGTGCCAGCAGCCCGAGGGACAGGGGCCCTCAAGAGACCCAGTACTTC. Full variable domain (remainder filled in from reference TRBV28 and TRBJ2-5): DVKVTQSSRYLVKRTGEKVFLECVQDMDHENMFWYRQDPGLGLRLIYFSYDVKMKEKGDIPEGYSVSREKKERFSLILESASTNQTSMYLCASSPRDRGPQETQYFGPGTRLLVL.